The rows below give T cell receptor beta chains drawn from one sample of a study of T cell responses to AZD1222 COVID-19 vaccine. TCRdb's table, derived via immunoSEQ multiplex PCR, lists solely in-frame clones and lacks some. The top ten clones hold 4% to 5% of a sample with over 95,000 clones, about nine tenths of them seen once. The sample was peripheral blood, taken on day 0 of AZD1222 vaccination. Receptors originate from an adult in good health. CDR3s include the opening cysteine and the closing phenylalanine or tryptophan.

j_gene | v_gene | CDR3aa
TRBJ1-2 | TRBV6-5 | CASGGEVGYGYTF
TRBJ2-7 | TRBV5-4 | CASSLGPGVTYEQYF
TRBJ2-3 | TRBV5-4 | CASSLWGGADRDTQYF
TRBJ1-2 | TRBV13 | CASSLVPTGVRSYTF
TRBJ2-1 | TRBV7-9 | CASSSFDEQFF
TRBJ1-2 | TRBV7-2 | CASSIKAGARGYTF
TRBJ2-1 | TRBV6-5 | CASSSLFRSSYNEQFF
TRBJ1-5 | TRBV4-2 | CASSQAGQGMDQPQHF
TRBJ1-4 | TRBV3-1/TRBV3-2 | CARQGGNEKLFF
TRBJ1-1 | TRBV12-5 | CASVLRQGEAFF
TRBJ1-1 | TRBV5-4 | CASSPTGQGNTEAFF
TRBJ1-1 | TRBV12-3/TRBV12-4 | CASSLGTGTEAFF
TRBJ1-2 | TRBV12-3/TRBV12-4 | CASSLGTGGGYTF
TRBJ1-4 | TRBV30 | CAWRQTHPISNEKLFF
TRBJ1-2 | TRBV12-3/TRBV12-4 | CASSLSGEDGYTF
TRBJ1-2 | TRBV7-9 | CASSPHPGQTTYGYTF
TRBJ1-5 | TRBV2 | CASRWDGNQPQHF
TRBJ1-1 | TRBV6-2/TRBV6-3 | CASSPRGVMNTEAFF
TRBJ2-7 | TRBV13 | CASSYIWDMGYEQYF
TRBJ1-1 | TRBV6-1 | CASSERGDRNTEAFF
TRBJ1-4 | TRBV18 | CASSPVSGLGEKLFF
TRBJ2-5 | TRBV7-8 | CASSFHPGGGETQYF
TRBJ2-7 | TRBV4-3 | CASSQDRVMGRYEQYF
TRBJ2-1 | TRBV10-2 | CASQILAGGEQFF
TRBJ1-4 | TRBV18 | CASSFNRQAGGMTNEKLFF
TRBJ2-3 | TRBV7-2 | CASSWIGATDTQYF
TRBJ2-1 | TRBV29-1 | CSVITSGGRYEQFF
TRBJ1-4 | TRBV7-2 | CASSLGGPRVTNEKLFF
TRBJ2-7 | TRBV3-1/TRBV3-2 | CASSQRSGAPSYEQYF
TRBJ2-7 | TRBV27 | CASSFGQAYEQYF
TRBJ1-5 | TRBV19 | CASSMAGNQPQHF
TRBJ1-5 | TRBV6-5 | CASSKEGGNQPQHF
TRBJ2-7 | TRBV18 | CASSPGQGFFYEQYF
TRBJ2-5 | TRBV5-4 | CASSLEVAQETQYF
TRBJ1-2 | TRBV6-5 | CASSYLPQETSPGYTF
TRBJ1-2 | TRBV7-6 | CASSADYGYTF
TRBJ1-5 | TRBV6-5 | CASSYGAPGQPQHF
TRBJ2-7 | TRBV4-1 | CASSQAFTGNEQYF
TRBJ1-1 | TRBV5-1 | CASSFDSTNTEAFF
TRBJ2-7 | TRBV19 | CASSKGQVVGEQYF
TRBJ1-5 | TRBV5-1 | CASSLTGGNQPQHF
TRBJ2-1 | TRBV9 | CASSATSGPLNEQFF
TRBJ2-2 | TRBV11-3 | CASSFSIIGQGDGELFF
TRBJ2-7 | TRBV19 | CASSAYGDSVLYEQYF
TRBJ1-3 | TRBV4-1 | CASSRFLGGNTIYF
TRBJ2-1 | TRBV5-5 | CASSLRPTSEQFF
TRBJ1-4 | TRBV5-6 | CASSLYGGKLFF
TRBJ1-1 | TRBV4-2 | CASRAGGLGAYTEAFF
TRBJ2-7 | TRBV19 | CASSMTPSSYEQYF
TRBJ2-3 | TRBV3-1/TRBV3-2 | CASSQVAGGGLDTQYF
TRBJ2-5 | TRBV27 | CASSFGRGGETQYF
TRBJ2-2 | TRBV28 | CASTQLAGGPSELFF
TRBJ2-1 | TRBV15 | CATSRAGGDYNEQFF
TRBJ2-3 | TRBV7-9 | CASSLAGADTQYF
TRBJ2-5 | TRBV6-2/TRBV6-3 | CASSSGGSQETQYF